The source of this TCR beta chain is a study of response to subunit inactivated influenza vaccine (dated by TCRdb to about 2018). For the study in its entirety: Deep quantitative T cell receptor repertoire profiling was used in the study to track responses to a trivalent subunit inactivated influenza vaccine.

Libraries were made using RT-PCR. The reads were generated on an Illumina HiSeq 2500. TCRdb trimmed the raw reads at Q25, called clones with MiXCR and kept productive beta chains. Every distinct CDR3 protein forms one entry, paired with its most common genes and DNA. Across this sample there are about 530,000 distinct CDR3 sequences, with over 10% seen only once. Clones ranked in the top ten supply about an eighth of the sample. CDR1 and CDR2, looked up from the germline V gene, are SGHRS and YFSETQ. The CDR3 runs 15 residues from the cysteine to the phenylalanine. The sequence is cut down to CDR3 DNA, 45 bases in frame from base 1. The V end gives up 2 bases and the J end 3 bases, leaving 3 bases in the junction not matched to a gene. The time point label, read with the paper, signifies: around 42 days after influenza vaccine administration. Points the paper makes about the study in general: It was suggested by the authors that each seasonal influenza vaccination may recruit only a limited number of new T cells.

In this sample, this clonotype turned up a few times. Its antigen is not yet known. Per-nucleotide qualities are absent, and no much larger clonotype sits a single base away. This chain joins TRBV5-1 to TRBJ2-1; the central 9 bases match TRBD1. This sample comprised PBMCs from blood, obtained roughly 45 days after vaccination. This TCR was sampled from a man aged 50-59 years who received an inactivated influenza vaccine. Donor details come from another sample of the same person, matched by shared clones. The CDR3 here reads CASSFNRGLYNEQFF. The sequenced DNA is TGCGCCAGCAGCTTTAACAGGGGGCTCTACAATGAGCAGTTCTTC.